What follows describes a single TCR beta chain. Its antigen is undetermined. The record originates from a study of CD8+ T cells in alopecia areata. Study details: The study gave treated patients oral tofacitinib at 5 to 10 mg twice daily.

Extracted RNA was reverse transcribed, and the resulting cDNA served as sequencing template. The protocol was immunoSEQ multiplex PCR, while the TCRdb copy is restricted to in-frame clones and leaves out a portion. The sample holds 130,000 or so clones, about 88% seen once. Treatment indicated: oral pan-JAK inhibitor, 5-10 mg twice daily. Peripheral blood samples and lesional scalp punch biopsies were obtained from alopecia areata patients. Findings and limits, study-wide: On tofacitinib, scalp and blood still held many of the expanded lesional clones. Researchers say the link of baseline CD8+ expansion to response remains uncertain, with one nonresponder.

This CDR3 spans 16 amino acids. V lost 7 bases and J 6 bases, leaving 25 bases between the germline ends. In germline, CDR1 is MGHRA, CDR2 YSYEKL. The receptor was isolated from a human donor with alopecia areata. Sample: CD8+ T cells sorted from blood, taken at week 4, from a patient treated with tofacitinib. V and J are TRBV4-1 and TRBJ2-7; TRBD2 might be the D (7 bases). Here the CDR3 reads CASTGAGTILEGEQYF. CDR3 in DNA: TGCGCCAGCACGGGGGCCGGGACTATCCTCGAGGGCGAGCAGTACTTC.